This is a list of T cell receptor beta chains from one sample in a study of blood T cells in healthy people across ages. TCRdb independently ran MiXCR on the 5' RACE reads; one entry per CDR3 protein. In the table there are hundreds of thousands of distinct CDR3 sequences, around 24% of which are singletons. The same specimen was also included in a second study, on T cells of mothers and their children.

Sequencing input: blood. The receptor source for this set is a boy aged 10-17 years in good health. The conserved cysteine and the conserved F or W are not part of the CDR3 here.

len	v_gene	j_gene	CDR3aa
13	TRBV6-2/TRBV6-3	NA	ASNRDIDSSYEQY
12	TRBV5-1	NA	ASSLPWGDNEQF
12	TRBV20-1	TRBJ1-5	SARGWDSNQPQH
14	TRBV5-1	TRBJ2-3	ASSLGTSAVTDTQY
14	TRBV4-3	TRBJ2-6	ASSLRDGPGANVLT
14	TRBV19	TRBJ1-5	ASSPRDRGTNQPQH
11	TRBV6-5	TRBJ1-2	ASQQVFGYGYT
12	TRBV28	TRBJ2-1	ASSLWRGEVEQF
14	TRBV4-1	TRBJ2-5	ASSQHPGQGSETQY
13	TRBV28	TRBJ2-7	ASSFPREGSYEQY
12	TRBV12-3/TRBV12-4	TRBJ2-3	ASSSVLAADTQY
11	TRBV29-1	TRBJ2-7	SVETGEDYEQY
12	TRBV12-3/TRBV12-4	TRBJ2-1	ASSSPPGGDEQF
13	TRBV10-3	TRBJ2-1	AISEGRTTYNEQF
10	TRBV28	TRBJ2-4	ASSFPGTIQY
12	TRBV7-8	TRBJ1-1	ASSLVLPNTEAF
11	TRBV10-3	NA	AISDTGSYEQY
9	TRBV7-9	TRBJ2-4	ASSDVDIQY
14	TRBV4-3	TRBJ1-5	ASSQDGTQGTQPQH